The table lists the clone carrying this T cell receptor beta chain with many counts. The antigen is unknown. The data originate from a study of neurological immune-mediated disorders. Regarding the study as a whole: Phylogenetic grouping assigned the repertoires of 18 of 34 multiple sclerosis patients to one related-CDR3 cluster, which constitutes a possible signature. None of the CDR3 amino acid sequences of expanded clones recurred across subjects, suggesting private repertoires in all groups.

In TCRdb, the 5' RACE reads were re-called with MiXCR into one record per CDR3 protein. The sample has 20,000 or so distinct CDR3 sequences; more than 2% are singletons. Unsorted libraries were generated from 2 million PBMCs. These cells had been stored in RNAlater at -80 C. Germline assignment: CDR1 DFQATT and CDR2 SNEGSKA (reference sequence). This CDR3 contains 14 residues. V was cut by 3 bases and J by 3 bases, with 11 bases left in between. The V and J genes are TRBV20-1 and TRBJ2-2, with D perhaps matching TRBD2 (6 bases). The specimen sequenced was PBMCs. The clonotype originates from a woman between 18 and 29 years old with multiple sclerosis. CDR3 DNA: TGCAGTGCTAGGATCCAGCGGGACACCGGGGAGCTGTTTTTT. The encoded protein is CSARIQRDTGELFF.